The clone carrying this T cell receptor beta chain appeared a few times. Its antigen is unidentified. The data derive from a study of beta chain features in type 1 diabetes. Study background: Sorted cell examination encompassed 100,000,000 or so cells across all samples.

Each of the CD4+ naive, central memory, regulatory and stem cell-like memory populations was sorted via CD45RO/CCR7/CD25/CD127/CD95/CD27. Sequenced material consisted of expressed TCRB transcripts (all of the isolated RNA was reverse transcribed). Sequencing used immunoSEQ multiplex PCR; TCRdb keeps in-frame clones, though not all of them. Found here are around 97,000 clones, 28% of them singletons; the top ten hold roughly 0.58%. Notes on the study in general: Patients with type 1 diabetes showed fewer VDJ junction insertions and more deletions. Resolution of whether HLA type affects TCRB rearrangement was not achieved here. Type 1 diabetes patients had TCRB CDR3s that were shorter (moderately but significantly so) in all four CD4+ subsets.

The TCR comes from a woman in her late teens or twenties with type 1 diabetes. The specimen sequenced was central memory CD4+ T cells from blood.

This chain's CDR3 is CASTGTGGVWYGYTF. CDR3 DNA sequence: TGTGCCAGTACCGGGACAGGGGGCGTATGGTATGGCTACACCTTC. The chain joins TRBV19 to TRBJ1-2, with TRBD1 matching over 12 bases. In germline, CDR1 is LNHDA, CDR2 SQIVND (reference sequence). The J segment lost 5 bases and the V segment lost 7 bases, leaving 8 bases of the junction unmatched. This CDR3 has 15 residues.